This T cell receptor (beta chain) was documented in a study of chemoradiotherapy in HPV16-positive cancers. Turning to the study itself: A couple of HPV16-positive patients' cells yielded candidate HPV-specific clones and common motifs.

Turning to this clone: What it binds is unknown.

The V end lost 3 bases, the J end lost 4 bases, and 15 bases lay between the germline ends. Germline V gene sequence: CDR1 SGHTA, CDR2 FQGNSA. This CDR3 is built from 15 residues. Here immunoSEQ multiplex PCR was the method, and the copy in TCRdb shows in-frame clones only, minus some. Of 25,000 to 30,000 clones in the sample, roughly 84% are singletons; the top ten hold approximately 5.1%. General observations from the study: Candidate HPV-specific clones and E7-related TCR motifs grew in tumor during treatment.

The material was blood, obtained from a patient who underwent chemoradiotherapy. This chain links TRBV7-2 with TRBJ2-5; D not certain. The receptor's source is a human donor with HPV-associated anogenital cancer. CDR3 loop: CASSFYGAGGETQYF. For the CDR3, the DNA is TGTGCCAGCAGCTTTTACGGCGCCGGCGGAGAGACCCAGTACTTC.